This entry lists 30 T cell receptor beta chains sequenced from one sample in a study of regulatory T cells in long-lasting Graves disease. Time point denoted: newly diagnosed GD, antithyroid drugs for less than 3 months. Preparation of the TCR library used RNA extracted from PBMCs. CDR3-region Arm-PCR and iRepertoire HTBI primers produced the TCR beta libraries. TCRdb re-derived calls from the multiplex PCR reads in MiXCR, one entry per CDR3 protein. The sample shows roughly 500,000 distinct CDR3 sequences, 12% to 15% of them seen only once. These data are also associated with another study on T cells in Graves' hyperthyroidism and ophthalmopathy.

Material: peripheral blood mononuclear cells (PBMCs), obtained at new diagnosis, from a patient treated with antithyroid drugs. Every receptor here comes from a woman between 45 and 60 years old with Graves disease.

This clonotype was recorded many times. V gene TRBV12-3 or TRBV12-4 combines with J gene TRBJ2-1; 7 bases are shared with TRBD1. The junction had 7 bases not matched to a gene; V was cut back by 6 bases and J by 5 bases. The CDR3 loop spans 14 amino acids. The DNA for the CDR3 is TGTGCCAGCAGCTCGGGACAGCCAAACAATGAGCAGTTCTTC. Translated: CASSSGQPNNEQFF.

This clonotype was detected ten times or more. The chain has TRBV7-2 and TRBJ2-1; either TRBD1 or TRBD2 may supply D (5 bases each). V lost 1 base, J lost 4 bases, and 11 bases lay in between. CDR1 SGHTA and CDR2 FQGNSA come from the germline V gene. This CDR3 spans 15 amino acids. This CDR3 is CASSLDPGAYNEQFF. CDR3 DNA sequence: TGTGCCAGCAGCTTAGATCCCGGGGCTTACAATGAGCAGTTCTTC.

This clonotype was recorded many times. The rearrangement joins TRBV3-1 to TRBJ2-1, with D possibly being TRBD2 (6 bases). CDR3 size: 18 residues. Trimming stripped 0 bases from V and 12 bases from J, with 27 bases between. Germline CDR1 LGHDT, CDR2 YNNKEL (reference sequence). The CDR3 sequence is CASSQESTGTPGPKGQFF. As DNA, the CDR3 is TGTGCCAGCAGCCAAGAAAGCACCGGGACTCCCGGGCCCAAGGGGCAGTTCTTC.

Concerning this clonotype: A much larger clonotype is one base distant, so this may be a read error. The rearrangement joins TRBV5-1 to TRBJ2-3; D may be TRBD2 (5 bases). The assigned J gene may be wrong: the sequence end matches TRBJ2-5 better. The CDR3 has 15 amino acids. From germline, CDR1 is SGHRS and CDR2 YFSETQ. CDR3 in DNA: TGCGCCGGCAGCCTCGAACTGGCGAGGGATGAGACCCAGTACTTC. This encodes CAGSLELARDETQYF.

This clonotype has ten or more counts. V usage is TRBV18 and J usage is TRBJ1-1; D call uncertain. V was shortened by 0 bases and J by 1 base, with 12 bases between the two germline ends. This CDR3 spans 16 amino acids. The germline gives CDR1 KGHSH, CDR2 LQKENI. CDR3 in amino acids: CASSPPQRVKNTEAFF. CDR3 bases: TGTGCCAGCTCACCACCGCAACGGGTAAAGAACACTGAAGCTTTCTTT.

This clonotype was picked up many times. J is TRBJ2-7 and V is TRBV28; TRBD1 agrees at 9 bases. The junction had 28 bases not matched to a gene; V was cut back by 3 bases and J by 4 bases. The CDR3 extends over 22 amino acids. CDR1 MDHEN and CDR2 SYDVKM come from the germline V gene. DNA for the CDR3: TGTGCCAGCAGTTTCTTACCCGGGACAGGGTCGGTTTTGAGTAGGGCTAAGTACGAGCAGTACTTC. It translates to CASSFLPGTGSVLSRAKYEQYF.

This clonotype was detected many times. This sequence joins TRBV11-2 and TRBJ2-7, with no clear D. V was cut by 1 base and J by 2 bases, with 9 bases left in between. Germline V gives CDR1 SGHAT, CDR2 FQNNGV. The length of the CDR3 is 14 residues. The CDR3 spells CASSLGAFTYEQYF. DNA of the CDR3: TGTGCCAGCAGCTTAGGGGCATTCACCTACGAGCAGTACTTC.

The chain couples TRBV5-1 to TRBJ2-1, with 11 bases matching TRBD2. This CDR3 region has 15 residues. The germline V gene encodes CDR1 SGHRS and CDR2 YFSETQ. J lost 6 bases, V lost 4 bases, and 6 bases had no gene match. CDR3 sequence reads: CASSGSGTSGNEQFF. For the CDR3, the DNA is TGCGCCAGCAGCGGGTCCGGGACTAGCGGCAATGAGCAGTTCTTC. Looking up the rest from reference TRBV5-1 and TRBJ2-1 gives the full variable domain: KAGVTQTPRYLIKTRGQQVTLSCSPISGHRSVSWYQQTPGQGLQFLFEYFSETQRNKGNFPGRFSGRQFSNSRSEMNVSTLELGDSALYLCASSGSGTSGNEQFFGPGTRLTVL.

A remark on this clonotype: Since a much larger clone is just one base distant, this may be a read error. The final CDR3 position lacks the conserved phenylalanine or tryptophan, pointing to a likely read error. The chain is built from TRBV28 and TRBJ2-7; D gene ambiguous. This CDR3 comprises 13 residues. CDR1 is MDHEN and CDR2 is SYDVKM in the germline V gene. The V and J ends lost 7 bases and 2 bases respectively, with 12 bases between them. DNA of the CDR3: TGTGCCAGCACCTCGGGCTACACCTACGAGCAGTACTCC. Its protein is CASTSGYTYEQYS.

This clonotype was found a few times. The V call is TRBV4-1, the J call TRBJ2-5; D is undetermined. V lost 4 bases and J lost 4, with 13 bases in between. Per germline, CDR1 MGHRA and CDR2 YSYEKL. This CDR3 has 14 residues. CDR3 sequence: CASSPAGVSETQYF. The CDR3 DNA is TGCGCCAGCAGCCCGGCCGGTGTTTCAGAGACCCAGTACTTC.

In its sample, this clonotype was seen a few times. The CDR3 here is CASSPGDWDTYF. CDR3 sequence (DNA): TGTGCCAGCAGTCCCGGAGATTGGGATACGTACTTC. This chain joins TRBV28 and TRBJ2-4; D remains unclear. The CDR3 is 12 residues long. The ends were cut back, 5 bases at V and 15 bases at J, with 17 bases in the middle. The germline V gene encodes CDR1 MDHEN and CDR2 SYDVKM. Full variable domain (rest looked up from reference TRBV28 and TRBJ2-4): DVKVTQSSRYLVKRTGEKVFLECVQDMDHENMFWYRQDPGLGLRLIYFSYDVKMKEKGDIPEGYSVSREKKERFSLILESASTNQTSMYLCASSPGDWDTYFGAGTRLSVL.

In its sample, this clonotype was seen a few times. Here the CDR3 DNA reads TGTGCCAGCAGCTGGTTCCGGACTAGCGGGAGTTCGGGGCCCTACGAGCAGTACTTC. It specifies CASSWFRTSGSSGPYEQYF. The V call is TRBV7-9, the J call TRBJ2-7; 13 nucleotides line up with TRBD2. CDR3 length: 19 amino acids. J was trimmed by 2 bases and V by 4 bases; bases with no gene match: 14. Germline lookup yields CDR1 SEHNR and CDR2 FQNEAQ (reference sequence).

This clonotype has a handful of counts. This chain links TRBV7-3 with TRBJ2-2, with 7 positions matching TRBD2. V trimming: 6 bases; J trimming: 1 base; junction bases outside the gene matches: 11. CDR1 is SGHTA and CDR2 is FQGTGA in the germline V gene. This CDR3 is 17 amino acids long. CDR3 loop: CASSQTREGLNTGELFF. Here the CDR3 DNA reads TGTGCCAGCAGTCAAACGAGGGAGGGGTTGAACACCGGGGAGCTGTTTTTT.

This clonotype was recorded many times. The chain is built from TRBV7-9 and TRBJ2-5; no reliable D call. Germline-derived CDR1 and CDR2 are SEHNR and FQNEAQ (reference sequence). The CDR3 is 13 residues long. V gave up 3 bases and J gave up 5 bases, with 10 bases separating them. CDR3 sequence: CASSLDSKETQYF. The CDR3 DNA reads TGTGCCAGCAGCTTGGATAGTAAGGAGACCCAGTACTTC.

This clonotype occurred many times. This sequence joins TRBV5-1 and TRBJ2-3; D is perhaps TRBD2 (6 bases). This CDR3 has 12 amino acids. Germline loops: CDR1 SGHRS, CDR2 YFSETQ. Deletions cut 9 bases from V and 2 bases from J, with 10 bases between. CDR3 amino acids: CATRTNTDTQYF. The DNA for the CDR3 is TGCGCCACCCGGACTAACACAGATACGCAGTATTTT.

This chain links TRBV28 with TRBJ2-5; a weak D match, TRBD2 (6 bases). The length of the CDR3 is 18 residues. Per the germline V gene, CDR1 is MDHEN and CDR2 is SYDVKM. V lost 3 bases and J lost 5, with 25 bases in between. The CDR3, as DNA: TGTGCCAGCAGTTTGAGGGCGGGTCGGTCGGGGGATCGGGAGACCCAGTACTTC. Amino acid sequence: CASSLRAGRSGDRETQYF.

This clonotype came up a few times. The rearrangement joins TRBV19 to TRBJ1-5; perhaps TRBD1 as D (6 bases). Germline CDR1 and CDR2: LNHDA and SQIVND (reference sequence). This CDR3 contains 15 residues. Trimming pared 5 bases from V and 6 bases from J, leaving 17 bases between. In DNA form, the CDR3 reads TGTGCCAGTAGTGTCGACATATCCAGGGGTCAGCCCCAGCATTTT. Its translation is CASSVDISRGQPQHF. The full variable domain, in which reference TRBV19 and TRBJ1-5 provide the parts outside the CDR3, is DGGITQSPKYLFRKEGQNVTLSCEQNLNHDAMYWYRQDPGQGLRLIYYSQIVNDFQKGDIAEGYSVSREKKESFPLTVTSAQKNPTAFYLCASSVDISRGQPQHFGDGTRLSIL.

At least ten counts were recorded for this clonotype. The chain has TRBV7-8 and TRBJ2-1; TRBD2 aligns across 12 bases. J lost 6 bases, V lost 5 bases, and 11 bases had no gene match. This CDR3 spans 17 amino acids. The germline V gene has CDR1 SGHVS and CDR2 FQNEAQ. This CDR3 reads CASSHPTSGSWGNEQFF. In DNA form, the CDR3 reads TGTGCCAGCAGCCACCCGACTAGCGGGAGTTGGGGCAATGAGCAGTTCTTC.

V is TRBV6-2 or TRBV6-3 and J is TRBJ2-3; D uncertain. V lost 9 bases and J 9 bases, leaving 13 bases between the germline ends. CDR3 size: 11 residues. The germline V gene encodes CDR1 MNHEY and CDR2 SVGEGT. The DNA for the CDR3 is TGTGCCAGTATCGAAGTGGGCACGCAGTATTTT. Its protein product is CASIEVGTQYF.

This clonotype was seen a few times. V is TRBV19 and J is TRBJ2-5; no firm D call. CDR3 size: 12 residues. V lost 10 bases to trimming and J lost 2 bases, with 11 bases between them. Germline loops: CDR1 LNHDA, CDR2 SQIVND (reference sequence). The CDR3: CATPIVQETQYF. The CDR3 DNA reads TGTGCCACTCCCATTGTACAAGAGACCCAGTACTTC.

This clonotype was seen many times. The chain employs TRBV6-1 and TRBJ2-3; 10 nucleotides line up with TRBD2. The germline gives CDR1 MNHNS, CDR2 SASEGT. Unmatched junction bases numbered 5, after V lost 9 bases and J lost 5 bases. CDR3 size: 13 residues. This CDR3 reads CASKREGGDTQYF. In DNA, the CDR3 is TGTGCCAGTAAGCGGGAGGGCGGAGATACGCAGTATTTT.

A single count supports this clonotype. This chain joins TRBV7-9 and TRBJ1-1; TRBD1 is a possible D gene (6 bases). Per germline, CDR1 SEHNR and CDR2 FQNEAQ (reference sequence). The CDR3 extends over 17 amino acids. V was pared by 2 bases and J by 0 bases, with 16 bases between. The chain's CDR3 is CASSLKWGPGMNTEAFF. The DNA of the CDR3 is TGTGCCAGCAGCTTAAAGTGGGGGCCCGGCATGAACACTGAAGCTTTCTTT.

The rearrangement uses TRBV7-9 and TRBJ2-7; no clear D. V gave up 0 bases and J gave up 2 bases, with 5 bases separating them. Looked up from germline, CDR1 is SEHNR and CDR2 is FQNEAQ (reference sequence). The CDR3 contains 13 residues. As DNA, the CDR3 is TGTGCCAGCAGCTTAGCGCTAGCCTACGAGCAGTACTTC. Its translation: CASSLALAYEQYF.

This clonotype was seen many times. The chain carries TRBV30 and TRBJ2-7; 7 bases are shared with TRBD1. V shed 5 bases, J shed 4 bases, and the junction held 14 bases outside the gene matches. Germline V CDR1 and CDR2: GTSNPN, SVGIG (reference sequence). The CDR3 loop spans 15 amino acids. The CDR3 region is CAWESGTAFPYEQYF. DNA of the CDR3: TGTGCCTGGGAATCCGGGACAGCATTTCCTTACGAGCAGTACTTC.

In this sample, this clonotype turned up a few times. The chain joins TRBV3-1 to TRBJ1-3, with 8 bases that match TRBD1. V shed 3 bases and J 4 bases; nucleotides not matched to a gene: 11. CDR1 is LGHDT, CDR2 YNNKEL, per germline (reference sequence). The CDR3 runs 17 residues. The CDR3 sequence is CASSQATGGTTGNTIYF. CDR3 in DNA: TGTGCCAGCAGCCAGGCAACAGGGGGTACAACGGGAAACACCATATATTTT.

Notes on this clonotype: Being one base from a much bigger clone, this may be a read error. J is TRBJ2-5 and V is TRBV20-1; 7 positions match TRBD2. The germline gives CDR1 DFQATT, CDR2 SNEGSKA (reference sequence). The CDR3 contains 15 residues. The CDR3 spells CSAPWPSGVQETQHF. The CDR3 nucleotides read TGCAGTGCTCCGTGGCCTAGCGGAGTTCAAGAGACCCAGCACTTC.

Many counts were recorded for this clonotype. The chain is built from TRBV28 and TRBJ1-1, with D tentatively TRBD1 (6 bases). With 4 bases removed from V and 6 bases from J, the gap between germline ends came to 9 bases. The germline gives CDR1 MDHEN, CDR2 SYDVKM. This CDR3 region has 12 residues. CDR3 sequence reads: CASSSGQSEAFF. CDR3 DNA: TGTGCCAGCAGTTCAGGACAGTCTGAAGCTTTCTTT.

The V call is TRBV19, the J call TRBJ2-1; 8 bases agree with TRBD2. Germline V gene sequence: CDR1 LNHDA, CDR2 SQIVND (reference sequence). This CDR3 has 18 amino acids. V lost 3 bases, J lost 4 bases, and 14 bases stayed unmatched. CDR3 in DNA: TGTGCCAGTAGTATCGGGGGGGGGGGCGCCCCTGGGTACAATGAGCAGTTCTTC. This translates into CASSIGGGGAPGYNEQFF.

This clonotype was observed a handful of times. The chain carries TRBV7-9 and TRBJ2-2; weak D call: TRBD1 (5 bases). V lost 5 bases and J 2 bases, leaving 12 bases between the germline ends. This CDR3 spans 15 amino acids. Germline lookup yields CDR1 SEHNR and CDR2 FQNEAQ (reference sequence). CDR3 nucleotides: TGTGCCAGCAGCCCGATTGGACAAAACACCGGGGAGCTGTTTTTT. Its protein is CASSPIGQNTGELFF.

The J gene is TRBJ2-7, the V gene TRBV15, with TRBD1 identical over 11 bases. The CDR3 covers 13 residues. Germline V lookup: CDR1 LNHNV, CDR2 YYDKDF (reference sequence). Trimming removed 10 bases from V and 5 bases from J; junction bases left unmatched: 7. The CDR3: CANADRGHNEQYF. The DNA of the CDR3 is TGTGCCAACGCGGACAGGGGGCACAACGAGCAGTACTTC.